This TCR beta chain was observed in a study of blood T cell repertoires in COVID-19. Some clones are missing from TCRdb's copy, which holds only in-frame ones; the method was immunoSEQ multiplex PCR. The repertoire holds almost 70,000 clones, approximately 90% seen once, with around 6.4% in the top ten. The count of this clone is one. Looked up from germline, CDR1 is ENHRY and CDR2 is SYGVKD. Trimming took off 2 bases at V and 2 bases at J, with 10 bases between the two ends. This CDR3 contains 15 residues. The sequence derives from a woman in her 70s with acute or convalescent COVID-19. Material for sequencing was peripheral blood. The chain has TRBV10-3 and TRBJ1-5; no definite D call. The CDR3 here is CAISEMGNGNQPQHF. For the CDR3, the DNA is TGTGCCATCAGTGAGATGGGCAATGGCAATCAGCCCCAGCATTTT.